Below, 14 T cell receptor beta chains from the same sample are listed, as sequenced in a study of T and B cells in COVID-19 patients. TRB rearrangements were amplified by multiplex PCR with BIOMED2 TRB-A/B primers. TCRdb itself ran the multiplex PCR reads through MiXCR, one entry per CDR3 protein. The sample contains about 15,000 distinct CDR3 sequences, about 30% of which appear only once. From blood, 250-500 ng of genomic DNA served as TRB template. Source material: blood. These receptors all come from a human donor who had recovered from COVID-19.

This clonotype has more than one count but fewer than ten. The rearrangement uses TRBV15 and TRBJ1-1; no clear D gene. Germline V gene lookup returns CDR1 LNHNV and CDR2 YYDKDF (reference sequence). This CDR3 contains 13 residues. Trimming shortened V by 0 bases and J by 4 bases, and 6 bases separated the two germline ends. The CDR3 nucleotides are TGTGCCACCAGCAGAGAGAGGGTCACTGAAGCTTTCTTT. It codes for CATSRERVTEAFF.

This clonotype was picked up a small number of times. The chain combines TRBV19 with TRBJ1-3; a possible D gene is TRBD1 (5 bases). The CDR3 consists of 14 residues. Looked up from germline, CDR1 is LNHDA and CDR2 is SQIVND (reference sequence). The V gene lost 3 bases and the J gene lost 4 bases, with 10 bases spanning the gap. CDR3 sequence: CASSIPGSGNTIYF. The CDR3 nucleotides are TGTGCCAGTAGTATCCCAGGGAGCGGAAACACCATATATTTT.

This clonotype was observed a handful of times. The chain uses TRBV6-1 and TRBJ1-2, with a tentative D call TRBD1 (5 bases). This CDR3 is 12 amino acids long. V lost 5 bases to trimming and J lost 9 bases, with 13 bases between them. Per the germline V gene, CDR1 is MNHNS and CDR2 is SASEGT. CDR3 protein: CASSTGTRSYTF. DNA for the CDR3: TGTGCCAGCAGTACCGGGACTAGGAGCTACACCTTC.

This clonotype was seen only a few times. The V call is TRBV12-3 or TRBV12-4, the J call TRBJ2-2; tentative D call: TRBD2 (5 bases). CDR3 length: 16 amino acids. V gave up 6 bases and J gave up 4 bases, with 18 bases separating them. This chain's CDR3 is CASRSTSAGITGELFF. Here the CDR3 DNA reads TGTGCCAGCAGATCTACTAGTGCAGGCATCACCGGGGAGCTGTTTTTT.

This clonotype was seen a handful of times. The chain joins TRBV19 to TRBJ1-1; D perhaps matches TRBD1 (5 bases). Per germline, CDR1 LNHDA and CDR2 SQIVND (reference sequence). V lost 7 bases and J lost 3, with 6 bases in between. This CDR3 spans 11 amino acids. This chain's CDR3 is CASTGHTEAFF. CDR3 DNA: TGTGCCAGTACAGGGCACACTGAAGCTTTCTTT. Full variable domain (remainder filled in from reference TRBV19 and TRBJ1-1): DGGITQSPKYLFRKEGQNVTLSCEQNLNHDAMYWYRQDPGQGLRLIYYSQIVNDFQKGDIAEGYSVSREKKESFPLTVTSAQKNPTAFYLCASTGHTEAFFGQGTRLTVV.

This clonotype was picked up a small number of times. This sequence joins TRBV5-5 and TRBJ2-1, with D hard to call. Trimming removed 0 bases from V and 3 bases from J, with 13 bases in between. CDR1 is SGHKS, CDR2 YYEKEE, per germline (reference sequence). The CDR3 consists of 16 residues. The CDR3 sequence: CASSLDSGIIYNEQFF. The CDR3 bases are TGTGCCAGCAGCTTGGATTCAGGTATAATCTACAATGAGCAGTTCTTC.

The rearrangement joins TRBV30 to TRBJ1-4; D is possibly TRBD1 (5 bases). This CDR3 has 14 residues. In germline, CDR1 is GTSNPN, CDR2 SVGIG (reference sequence). Trimming removed 3 bases at V and 7 bases at J, with 15 bases between. Here the CDR3 reads CAWSKGRVGEKLFF. The CDR3 DNA follows: TGTGCCTGGAGCAAGGGCAGGGTTGGTGAAAAACTGTTTTTT.

CDR3 DNA: TGTGCCAGCAGCTCCTTGGGACTAGCGGGGCCCGAGGTCGAGCAGTACTTC. Its translation: CASSSLGLAGPEVEQYF. The chain joins TRBV7-9 to TRBJ2-7; 13 bases fit TRBD2. Germline CDR1 and CDR2: SEHNR and FQNEAQ (reference sequence). With V trimmed by 4 bases and J by 6 bases, 12 bases remained unmatched. CDR3 size: 17 residues.

By its share, this clonotype is medium-sized. The J gene is TRBJ1-4, the V gene TRBV19; D not resolved. V lost 7 bases, J lost 3 bases, and 18 bases lay in between. In germline, CDR1 is LNHDA, CDR2 SQIVND (reference sequence). This CDR3 comprises 16 residues. The CDR3 spells CASTDGRPVANEKLFF. In nucleotides, the CDR3 is TGTGCCAGTACCGATGGTCGACCAGTGGCTAATGAAAAACTGTTTTTT.

This clonotype is a singleton in its sample. Compared with germline, one end of the junction differs, possibly owing to a read error. The CDR3 loop is CASSRSVIENEKLFF. DNA of the CDR3: TGCGCCAGCAGTAGGTCCGTAATCGAGAATGAAAAACTGTTTTTT. The chain recombines TRBV5-4 with TRBJ1-4; D is unresolved. CDR1 and CDR2 (germline): SGHNT, YYREEE (reference sequence). The CDR3 covers 15 residues. The variable domain in full, completed from reference TRBV5-4 and TRBJ1-4, reads ETGVTQSPTHLIKTRGQQVTLRCSSQSGHNTVSWYQQALGQGPQFIFQYYREEENGRGNFPPRFSGLQFPNYSSELNVNALELDDSALYLCASSRSVIENEKLFFGSGTQLSVL.

With regard to this clonotype: Compared with germline, one end of the junction differs, possibly owing to a read error. The rearrangement links TRBV5-6 to TRBJ2-1; TRBD2 matches at 8 bases. Per the germline V gene, CDR1 is SGHDT and CDR2 is YYEEEE. This CDR3 is 15 amino acids long. CDR3 residues: CASSLAGGTYNEQFF. As DNA, the CDR3 is TGCGCCAGCAGCTTGGCGGGGGGAACCTACAATGAGCAGTTCTTC.

This clonotype has a single count. The chain recombines TRBV15 with TRBJ2-7, with D uncertain. The CDR3 has 17 residues. Germline V gene lookup returns CDR1 LNHNV and CDR2 YYDKDF (reference sequence). The V end lost 0 bases, the J end lost 6 bases, and 21 bases lay between the germline ends. For the CDR3, the DNA is TGTGCCACCAGCAGAGAATCTGGAGAGCTCGCTCGCGGCGAGCAGTACTTC. It encodes CATSRESGELARGEQYF.

This sequence joins TRBV5-1 and TRBJ1-2; the D gene is possibly TRBD1 (5 bases). The CDR3 has 14 amino acids. Between the trimmed V and J ends, which lost 5 bases and 5 bases, there was a span of 16 bases. CDR1 is SGHRS, CDR2 YFSETQ, per germline. The CDR3 sequence: CASSLAGFRYGYTF. Written as DNA, the CDR3 is TGCGCCAGCAGTCTTGCAGGGTTTAGGTATGGCTACACCTTC.

This clonotype appeared many times. V usage is TRBV6-2 or TRBV6-3 and J usage is TRBJ2-7, with D unresolved. Trimming pared 5 bases from V and 7 bases from J, leaving 12 bases between. The CDR3 contains 12 residues. CDR1 is MNHEY and CDR2 is SVGEGT in the germline V gene. CDR3 sequence reads: CASSPVLGEQYF. CDR3 coding DNA: TGTGCCAGCAGTCCCGTCCTGGGAGAGCAGTACTTC.